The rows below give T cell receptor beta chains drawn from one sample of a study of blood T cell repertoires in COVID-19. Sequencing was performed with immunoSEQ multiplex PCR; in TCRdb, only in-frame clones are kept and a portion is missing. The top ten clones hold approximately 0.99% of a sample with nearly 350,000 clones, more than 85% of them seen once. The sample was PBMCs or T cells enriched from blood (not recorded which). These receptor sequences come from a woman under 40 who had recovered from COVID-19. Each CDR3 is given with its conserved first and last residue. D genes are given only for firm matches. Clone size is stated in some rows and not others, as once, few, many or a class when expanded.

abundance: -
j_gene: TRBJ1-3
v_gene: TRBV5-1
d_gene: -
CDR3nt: TGCGCCAGCAGCTTGGAAGCGCTTGATCGGGGAAACACCATATATTTT
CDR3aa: CASSLEALDRGNTIYF

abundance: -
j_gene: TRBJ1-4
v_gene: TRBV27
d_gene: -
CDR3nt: TGTGCCAGCAGTTTAGGGTGGCAGGGAAATGAAAAACTGTTTTTT
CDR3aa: CASSLGWQGNEKLFF

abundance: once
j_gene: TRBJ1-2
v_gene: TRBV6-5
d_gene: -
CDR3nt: TGTGCCAGCAGCGAGGGACATAACTATGGCTACACCTTC
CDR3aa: CASSEGHNYGYTF

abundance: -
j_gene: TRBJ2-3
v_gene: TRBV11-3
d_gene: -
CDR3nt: TGTGCCAGCAGCTCCGCGGGGGCCCTCACAGATACGCAGTATTTT
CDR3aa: CASSSAGALTDTQYF

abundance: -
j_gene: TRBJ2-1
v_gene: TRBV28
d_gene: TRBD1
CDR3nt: TGTGCCAGCAGACCCGGACAGGGGACCAGAAAGGGATTCTTC
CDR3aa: CASRPGQGTRKGFF

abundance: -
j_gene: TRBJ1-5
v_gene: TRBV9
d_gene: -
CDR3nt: TGTGCCAGCAGTGAAGAGGGCAATCAGCCCCAGCATTTT
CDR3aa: CASSEEGNQPQHF

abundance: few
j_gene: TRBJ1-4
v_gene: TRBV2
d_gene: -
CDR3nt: TGTGCCAGCAGTGAACAGGGGACTAATGAAAAACTGTTTTTT
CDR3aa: CASSEQGTNEKLFF

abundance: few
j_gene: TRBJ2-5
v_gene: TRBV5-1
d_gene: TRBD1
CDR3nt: TGCGCCAGCAGCGTGGGACAGCCAAAAGAGACCCAGTACTTC
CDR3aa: CASSVGQPKETQYF

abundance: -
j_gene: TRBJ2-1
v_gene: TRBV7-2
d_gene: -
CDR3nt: TGTGCCAGCAGCGTACTAGTCTCTGCGTCCAATGAGCAGTTCTTC
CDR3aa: CASSVLVSASNEQFF

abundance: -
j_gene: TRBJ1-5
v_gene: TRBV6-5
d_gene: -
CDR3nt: TGTGCCAGCAGTCGGGGAGGGGTCGGTCAGCCCCAGCATTTT
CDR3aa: CASSRGGVGQPQHF

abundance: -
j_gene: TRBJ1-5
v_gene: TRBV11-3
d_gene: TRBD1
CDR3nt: TGTGCCAGCAGCTTAGGCCCTGCGGGACAGGGTTTTAATCAGCCCCAGCATTTT
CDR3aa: CASSLGPAGQGFNQPQHF

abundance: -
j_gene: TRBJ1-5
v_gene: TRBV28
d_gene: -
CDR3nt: TGTGCCACCTTACCGGCCGGGGGGGGTAGCAATCAGCCCCAGCATTTT
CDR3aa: CATLPAGGGSNQPQHF

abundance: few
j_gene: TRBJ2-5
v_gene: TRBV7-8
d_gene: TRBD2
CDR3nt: TGTGCCAGCAGCCTAGCGGGGGGTAAAGAGACCCAGTACTTC
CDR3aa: CASSLAGGKETQYF

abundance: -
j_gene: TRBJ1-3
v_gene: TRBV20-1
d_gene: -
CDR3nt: TGCAGTGCTAGAGATAGCGGAACCATATATTTT
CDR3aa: CSARDSGTIYF

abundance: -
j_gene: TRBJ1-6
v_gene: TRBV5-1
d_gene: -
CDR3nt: TGCGCCAGCAGCGAGGGCACCAACCCGCGCTCCTATAATTCACCCCTCCACTTT
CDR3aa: CASSEGTNPRSYNSPLHF

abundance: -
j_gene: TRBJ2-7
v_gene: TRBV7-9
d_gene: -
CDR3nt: TGTGCCAGCGCCCCGGTAGTCGGGCGGGCCTACGAGCAGTACTTC
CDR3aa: CASAPVVGRAYEQYF

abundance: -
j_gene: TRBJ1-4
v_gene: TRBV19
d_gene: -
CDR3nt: TGTGCCAGCTCAAACCTAACGGAAAAACTGTTTTTT
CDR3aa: CASSNLTEKLFF

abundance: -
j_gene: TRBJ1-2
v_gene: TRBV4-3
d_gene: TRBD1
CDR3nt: TGCGCCAGCAGCCAAGAAGGACAGGGCGGAGGCTACACCTTC
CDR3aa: CASSQEGQGGGYTF

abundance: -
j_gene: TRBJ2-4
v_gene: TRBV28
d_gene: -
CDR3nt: TGTGCCAGCACTTGGGGGCGGCCGACCAAAAACATTCAGTACTTC
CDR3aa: CASTWGRPTKNIQYF

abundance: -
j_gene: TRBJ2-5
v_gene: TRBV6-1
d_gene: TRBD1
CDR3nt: TGTGCCAGCAGTGACCTGGACAGGGGTGAGACCCAGTACTTC
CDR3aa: CASSDLDRGETQYF

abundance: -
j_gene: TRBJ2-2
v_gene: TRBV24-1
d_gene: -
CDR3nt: TGTGCCACCAGTGATTTGAGGCAGGACACCGGGGAGCTGTTTTTT
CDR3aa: CATSDLRQDTGELFF

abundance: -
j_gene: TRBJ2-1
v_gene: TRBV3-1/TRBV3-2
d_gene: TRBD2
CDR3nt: TGTGCCAGCAGCCAAGATAGGTTGGGCACTCCGGGACTAGCGGGGGGGAGTAATAATGAGCAGTTCTTC
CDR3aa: CASSQDRLGTPGLAGGSNNEQFF

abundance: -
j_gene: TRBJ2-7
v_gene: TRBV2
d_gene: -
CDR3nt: TGTGCCAGCAGCGACAACAATGACTACGAGCAGTACTTC
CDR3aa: CASSDNNDYEQYF

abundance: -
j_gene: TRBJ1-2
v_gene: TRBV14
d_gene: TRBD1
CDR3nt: TGTGCCAGCAGCCAACTGACAGGGGTTAGCTATGGCTACACCTTC
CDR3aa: CASSQLTGVSYGYTF

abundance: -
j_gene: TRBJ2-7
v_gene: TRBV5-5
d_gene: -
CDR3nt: TGTGCCAGCAGCTTTCAGGGTTTCTACGAGCAGTACTTC
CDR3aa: CASSFQGFYEQYF

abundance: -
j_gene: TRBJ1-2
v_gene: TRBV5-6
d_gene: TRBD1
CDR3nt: TGTGCCAGCAGACCACGGGACAGCCCGACGTATGGCTACACCTTC
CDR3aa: CASRPRDSPTYGYTF

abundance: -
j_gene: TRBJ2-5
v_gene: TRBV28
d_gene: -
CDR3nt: TGTGCCAGCAGTACCTACTCGCGGGGTGGAGAGACCCAGTACTTC
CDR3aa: CASSTYSRGGETQYF

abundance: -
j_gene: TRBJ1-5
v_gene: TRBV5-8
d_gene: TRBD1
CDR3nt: TGTGCCAGCAGCTATTCACAGGGGACCAATCAGCCCCAGCATTTT
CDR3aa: CASSYSQGTNQPQHF

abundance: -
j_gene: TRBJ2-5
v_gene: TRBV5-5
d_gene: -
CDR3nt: TGTGCCAGCAGCTTGCGGGGTTTTCAAGAGACCCAGTACTTC
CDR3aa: CASSLRGFQETQYF

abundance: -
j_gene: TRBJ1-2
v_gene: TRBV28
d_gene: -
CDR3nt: -
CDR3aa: CASSSSVSYGYTF

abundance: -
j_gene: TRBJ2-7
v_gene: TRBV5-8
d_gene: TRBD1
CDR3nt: TGTGCCAGCAGCTCAATAGGGGGCGTTTACGAGCAGTACTTC
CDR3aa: CASSSIGGVYEQYF

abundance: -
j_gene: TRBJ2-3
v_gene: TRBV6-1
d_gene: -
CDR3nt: TGTGCCAGCAGTGAAGGTCAGAACCCCACAGATACGCAGTATTTT
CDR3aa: CASSEGQNPTDTQYF

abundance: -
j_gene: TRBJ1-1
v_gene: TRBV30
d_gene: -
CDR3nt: TGTGCCTGCCAGGGGCTGTTCCCTGAAGCTTTCTTT
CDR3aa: CACQGLFPEAFF

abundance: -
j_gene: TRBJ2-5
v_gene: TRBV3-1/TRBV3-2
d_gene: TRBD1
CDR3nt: TGTGCCAGCACCCCAGTGTTGGGACAGGGCCAAGAGACCCAGTACTTC
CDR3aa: CASTPVLGQGQETQYF

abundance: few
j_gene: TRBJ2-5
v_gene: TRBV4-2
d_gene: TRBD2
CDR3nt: TGTGCCAGCAGCCAAGTTAGGTCGGCGGGGGGTTCCGGAGAGACCCAGTACTTC
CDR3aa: CASSQVRSAGGSGETQYF

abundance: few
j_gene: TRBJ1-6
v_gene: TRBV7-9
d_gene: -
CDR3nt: TGTGCCAGCAGCCAGGCGGGGGGGCGCAATCCCCTCCACTTT
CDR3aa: CASSQAGGRNPLHF